This TCR beta chain was identified during a study of CD8 T cells in ankylosing spondylitis. Study observations and caveats: The authors reported significant enrichment of disease-linked clones in matched ankylosing spondylitis synovial fluid.

Deletions cut 0 bases from V and 2 bases from J, with 13 bases between. Germline V CDR1 and CDR2: SGHRS, YFSETQ. There are 16 residues in the CDR3. Preparation of TCR beta libraries was done by quantitative 5'-RACE with molecular barcodes. TCRdb called the 5' RACE reads again in MiXCR, with one record for every CDR3 protein. Of approximately 350,000 distinct CDR3 sequences in the sample, roughly 20% are singletons; the top ten hold 10% to 15%. This clonotype was picked up a small number of times. The antigen is unknown. The receptor comes from a male donor with ankylosing spondylitis or in good health (not recorded which). The rearrangement links TRBV5-1 to TRBJ2-3, with no clear D. Sequenced material: blood, either unsorted or a sorted T cell fraction (not recorded which). Here the CDR3 reads CASSLVSALHTDTQYF. The CDR3 nucleotides are TGCGCCAGCAGCTTGGTGTCAGCCCTTCACACAGATACGCAGTATTTT.